Listed below are T cell receptor beta chains from one sample, sequenced in a study of blood T cells in healthy people across ages. TCRdb reanalysed the 5' RACE reads using MiXCR and keeps one entry per CDR3 protein. The table lists more than 650,000 distinct CDR3 sequences, about a fifth of them singletons. Sample: blood. These receptor sequences come from a man aged 65-85 years in good health. Each CDR3 is given without its conserved first and last residue. D genes are given only for firm matches.

d_gene,j_gene,v_gene,CDR3aa
.,TRBJ1-1,TRBV7-2,ASSLDSGYTEAF
.,TRBJ1-5,TRBV12-3/TRBV12-4,ASRLTGYSNQPQH
TRBD1,TRBJ2-1,TRBV3-1,ASSLEGAEF
.,TRBJ1-1,TRBV7-2,ASSSVGGKVTEAF
.,TRBJ2-4,TRBV3-1,ASSQDGRVKNIQY
.,TRBJ2-7,TRBV7-9,ASSLMAGQWYEQY
TRBD2,TRBJ2-3,TRBV10-2,ASRGSGGTGTDTQY
.,TRBJ2-1,TRBV4-3,ASSPQEAPSSYNEQF
TRBD2,TRBJ2-1,TRBV29-1,SVDKREVSYNEQF
.,TRBJ2-5,TRBV4-2,ASSQGGRVAETQY
TRBD2,TRBJ2-1,TRBV4-3,ASRQTSGRAGEQF
TRBD1,TRBJ1-2,TRBV29-1,SVSNIGQASGGYT
.,TRBJ1-2,TRBV5-6,ASSLAVSSYGYT
.,TRBJ1-2,TRBV6-1,ASEGTFYGYT
.,.,TRBV28,ASSLKGYEQY
TRBD2,TRBJ2-4,TRBV20-1,SARSGGAWYIQY
TRBD2,TRBJ2-6,TRBV6-5,ASSYMAGVPSGANVLT
.,TRBJ2-5,TRBV29-1,SVRGWETQY
.,TRBJ1-4,TRBV29-1,SVAWGEKLF
TRBD2,TRBJ2-1,TRBV9,ASSVGVGTSYEQF
.,TRBJ2-4,TRBV20-1,SAREGENIQY
.,TRBJ2-5,TRBV28,ASSLRGPPPETQY
.,TRBJ1-4,TRBV6-2/TRBV6-3,ASTYRDEKLF
TRBD2,TRBJ2-5,TRBV4-3,ASSQATSSQETQY
.,TRBJ1-4,TRBV6-1,ASRGHPFSEKLF
.,TRBJ2-1,TRBV20-1,SAPHNEQF
TRBD1,TRBJ1-1,TRBV12-3/TRBV12-4,ASRTGTGNAF
.,TRBJ2-2,TRBV20-1,SAKLTGNTGELF
.,TRBJ1-6,TRBV2,ASSEWADAPLH
.,TRBJ2-3,TRBV6-5,ASKGPGTNTQY
.,TRBJ2-3,TRBV20-1,SPEWGGRDTQY
.,TRBJ2-1,TRBV6-5,ASSQSSYNEQF
.,TRBJ1-6,TRBV2,ASSEAVGSSYNSPLH
.,TRBJ2-3,TRBV14,ASSQDQSRSDTQY
TRBD1,TRBJ2-2,TRBV5-1,ASGQGATGELF
TRBD1,TRBJ2-5,TRBV4-1,ASSQDSARGLTETQY
.,TRBJ1-2,TRBV12-3/TRBV12-4,ASSLWGPGYT
TRBD2,TRBJ2-5,TRBV7-8,ASSLETSGIKTQY
.,TRBJ2-3,TRBV6-5,ASSRGRDTQY
.,TRBJ2-5,TRBV20-1,SAPSGRGAQETQY
TRBD2,TRBJ2-3,TRBV12-3/TRBV12-4,ASSSSGGMVNTQY
TRBD1,TRBJ1-3,TRBV5-1,ASSQSGTGGAGNTIY
.,TRBJ2-5,TRBV12-3/TRBV12-4,ASRPGLSLETQY
.,TRBJ1-5,TRBV12-3/TRBV12-4,ASRPGGTGGNQPQH
.,TRBJ1-1,TRBV4-1,ASSQDITALGEAF
.,TRBJ2-1,TRBV28,ASSLRQPKQF
TRBD2,TRBJ2-1,TRBV29-1,SVQTSGKADEQF
TRBD1,TRBJ1-1,TRBV2,ASSGTGGVGSTEAF
TRBD1,TRBJ2-1,TRBV12-3/TRBV12-4,ASSSDRGLHNEQF
.,TRBJ1-5,TRBV3-1,ASSQDLGGNQPQH
.,TRBJ2-5,TRBV12-3/TRBV12-4,ASRWDIQETQY
TRBD2,TRBJ2-5,TRBV5-1,ASSFSSGGQETQY